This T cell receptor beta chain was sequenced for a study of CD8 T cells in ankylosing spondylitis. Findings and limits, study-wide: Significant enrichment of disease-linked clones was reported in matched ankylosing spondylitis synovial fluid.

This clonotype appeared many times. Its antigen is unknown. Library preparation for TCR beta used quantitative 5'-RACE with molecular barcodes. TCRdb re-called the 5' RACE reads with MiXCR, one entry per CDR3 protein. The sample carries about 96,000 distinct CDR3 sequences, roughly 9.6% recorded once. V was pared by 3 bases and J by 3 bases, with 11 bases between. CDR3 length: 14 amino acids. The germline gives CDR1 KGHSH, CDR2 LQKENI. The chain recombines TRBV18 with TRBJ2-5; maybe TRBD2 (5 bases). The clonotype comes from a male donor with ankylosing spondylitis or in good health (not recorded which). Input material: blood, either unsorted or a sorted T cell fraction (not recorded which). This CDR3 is CASSPRTDKETQYF. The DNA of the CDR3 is TGTGCCAGCTCACCCAGGACTGATAAAGAGACCCAGTACTTC.